These T cell receptor beta chains were read from a single sample in a study of identical twins. TCRdb called the 5' RACE reads again in MiXCR, with one record for every CDR3 protein. The sample lists 450,000 to 500,000 distinct CDR3 sequences; 13% to 15% were seen once. Separately, the same data were catalogued under a study of yellow fever vaccine responses in identical twins.

The specimen was CD4+ T cells sorted from blood. The receptor set was obtained from a woman younger than 35 in good health. CDR3s include the opening cysteine and the closing phenylalanine or tryptophan. A D gene is named only where the DNA matches it firmly. The size of a clone is reported for some rows only, either as once, few or many, or as a class for expanded clones.

clone size	D gene	V gene	J gene	CDR3 protein	CDR3 DNA
.	.	TRBV5-1	TRBJ2-5	CASSLVGASLETQYF	TGCGCCAGCAGCTTGGTAGGGGCTAGTTTGGAGACCCAGTACTTC
.	.	TRBV6-2/TRBV6-3	TRBJ2-2	CASERVNTGELFF	TGTGCCAGCGAGCGGGTTAACACCGGGGAGCTGTTTTTT
.	.	TRBV4-1	TRBJ2-7	CASSQGDVSYEQYF	TGCGCCAGCAGCCAGGGGGACGTTTCCTACGAGCAGTACTTC
many	.	TRBV7-9	TRBJ1-3	CASTSRTGNTIYF	TGTGCCAGCACCTCCCGGACTGGAAACACCATATATTTT
few	TRBD1	TRBV6-5	TRBJ2-7	CTHGTGPYEQYF	TGTACACACGGGACAGGTCCCTACGAGCAGTACTTC
many	.	TRBV7-2	TRBJ2-7	CASSPNYEQYF	TGTGCCAGCAGCCCAAACTACGAGCAGTACTTC
.	TRBD2	TRBV10-3	TRBJ2-3	CAISGGLAGGTDTQYF	TGTGCCATCAGTGGGGGACTAGCGGGGGGTACAGATACGCAGTATTTT
.	TRBD2	TRBV5-1	TRBJ2-1	CASSSLAGNEQFF	TGCGCCAGCAGCTCCCTAGCGGGGAATGAGCAGTTCTTC
many	TRBD1	TRBV6-2/TRBV6-3	TRBJ1-5	CASSYLGQGTSNQPQHF	TGTGCCAGCAGTTATCTTGGACAGGGCACAAGCAATCAGCCCCAGCATTTT
few	.	TRBV27	TRBJ2-3	CASSLYPDKTPDTQYF	TGTGCCAGCAGTTTATATCCGGACAAAACCCCGGATACGCAGTATTTT
few	.	TRBV27	TRBJ2-7	CASSSAPGPAKQYF	TGTGCCAGCAGTTCCGCCCCTGGACCCGCGAAGCAGTACTTC
.	.	TRBV21-1	TRBJ2-3	CASSKERDRWGSGTDTQYF	.
.	.	TRBV2	TRBJ2-5	CASSESDYQETQYF	TGTGCCAGCAGTGAGTCAGACTACCAAGAGACCCAGTACTTC
many	TRBD2	TRBV29-1	TRBJ2-1	CSVALLPAGGVYNEQFF	TGCAGCGTTGCTCTTTTGCCAGCGGGAGGGGTTTACAATGAGCAGTTCTTC
.	TRBD1	TRBV20-1	TRBJ2-3	CSARDQGAPAQYF	TGCAGTGCTAGAGATCAGGGGGCGCCGGCGCAGTATTTT
.	.	TRBV7-2	TRBJ2-1	CASSLVLGSYNEQFF	TGTGCCAGCAGCTTAGTACTAGGATCCTACAATGAGCAGTTCTTC
.	TRBD2	TRBV7-2	TRBJ2-4	CASSLDGGGYKNIQYF	TGTGCCAGCAGCTTAGACGGCGGGGGGTACAAAAACATTCAGTACTTC
few	TRBD2	TRBV28	TRBJ2-3	CASSFLAGGPRDTQYF	TGTGCCAGCAGTTTCTTGGCGGGAGGGCCTCGGGATACGCAGTATTTT
few	.	TRBV24-1	TRBJ2-1	CATSDLLSMDEQFF	TGTGCCACCAGTGATTTGCTGTCGATGGATGAGCAGTTCTTC
.	.	TRBV21-1	TRBJ2-7	CASSPTPPSGRTYEQYF	TGTGCCAGCAGCCCAACTCCCCCTAGCGGGAGAACCTACGAGCAGTACTTC
.	.	TRBV4-3	TRBJ2-1	CASSQDLQISYNEQFF	TGCGCCAGCAGCCAAGATTTACAGATTTCCTACAATGAGCAGTTCTTC
once	.	TRBV7-9	TRBJ2-6	CASSFPRANVLTF	TGTGCCAGCAGCTTTCCCAGGGCCAACGTCCTGACTTTC
.	.	TRBV29-1	TRBJ2-7	CSVLSGSYEQYF	TGCAGCGTTCTCTCGGGCAGCTACGAGCAGTACTTC
many	TRBD2	TRBV12-3/TRBV12-4	TRBJ2-1	CASSRAGTSVSEQFF	TGTGCCAGCAGTCGAGCCGGGACTAGCGTGAGTGAGCAGTTCTTC
few	TRBD1	TRBV10-3	TRBJ1-2	CASNRDRGGYTF	TGTGCCAGCAACCGGGACAGGGGCGGCTACACCTTC
.	TRBD2	TRBV12-3/TRBV12-4	TRBJ2-3	CASSQMPSGAPNGQYF	TGTGCCAGCAGTCAGATGCCTAGCGGGGCGCCCAACGGGCAGTATTTT
few	.	TRBV12-3/TRBV12-4	TRBJ2-1	CASSQNLREQFF	TGTGCCAGCAGTCAGAATCTTCGTGAGCAGTTCTTC
.	.	TRBV7-3	TRBJ2-5	CASSLISGQTQYF	TGTGCCAGCAGCTTAATCTCGGGGCAGACCCAGTACTTC
many	TRBD2	TRBV5-1	TRBJ2-7	CASSPSGNVEQYF	TGCGCCAGCAGCCCGAGCGGGAACGTAGAGCAGTACTTC
many	.	TRBV12-3/TRBV12-4	TRBJ2-7	CASRAQSYEQYF	TGTGCCAGCAGGGCACAGTCCTACGAGCAGTACTTC
many	.	TRBV20-1	TRBJ2-7	CSARLSSYEQYF	TGCAGTGCTAGGCTCAGCTCCTACGAGCAGTACTTC
few	TRBD2	TRBV7-2	TRBJ2-5	CASSLAGTSETQYF	TGTGCCAGCAGCTTAGCTGGGACTAGCGAGACCCAGTACTTC
many	.	TRBV7-9	TRBJ2-3	CASSLDGQYTDTQYF	TGTGCCAGCAGCTTAGACGGGCAATACACAGATACGCAGTATTTT
.	.	TRBV7-2	TRBJ2-5	CASSLAHTATQYF	TGTGCCAGCAGCTTAGCGCACACCGCGACCCAGTACTTC
many	.	TRBV20-1	TRBJ1-2	CSASYYGYTF	TGCAGTGCTAGTTACTATGGCTACACCTTC
many	TRBD1	TRBV7-3	TRBJ2-5	CASSWGTGETQYF	TGTGCCAGCAGTTGGGGGACAGGGGAGACCCAGTACTTC
few	TRBD2	TRBV20-1	TRBJ2-1	CSAGKRGGGGLTHNEQFF	TGCAGTGCTGGCAAAAGGGGCGGGGGGGGCCTAACCCACAATGAGCAGTTCTTC